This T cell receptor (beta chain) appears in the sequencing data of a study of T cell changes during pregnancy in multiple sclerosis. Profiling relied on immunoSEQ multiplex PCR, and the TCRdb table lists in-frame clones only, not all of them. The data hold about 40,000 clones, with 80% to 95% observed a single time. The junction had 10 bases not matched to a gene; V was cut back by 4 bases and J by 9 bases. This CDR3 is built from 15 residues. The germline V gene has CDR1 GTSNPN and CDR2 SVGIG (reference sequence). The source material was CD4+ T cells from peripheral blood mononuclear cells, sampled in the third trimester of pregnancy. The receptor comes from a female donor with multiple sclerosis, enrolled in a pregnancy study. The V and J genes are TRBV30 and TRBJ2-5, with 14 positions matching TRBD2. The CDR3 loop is CAWTEHGLAGGAQYF. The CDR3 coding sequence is TGTGCCTGGACCGAACACGGACTAGCGGGAGGAGCCCAGTACTTC.